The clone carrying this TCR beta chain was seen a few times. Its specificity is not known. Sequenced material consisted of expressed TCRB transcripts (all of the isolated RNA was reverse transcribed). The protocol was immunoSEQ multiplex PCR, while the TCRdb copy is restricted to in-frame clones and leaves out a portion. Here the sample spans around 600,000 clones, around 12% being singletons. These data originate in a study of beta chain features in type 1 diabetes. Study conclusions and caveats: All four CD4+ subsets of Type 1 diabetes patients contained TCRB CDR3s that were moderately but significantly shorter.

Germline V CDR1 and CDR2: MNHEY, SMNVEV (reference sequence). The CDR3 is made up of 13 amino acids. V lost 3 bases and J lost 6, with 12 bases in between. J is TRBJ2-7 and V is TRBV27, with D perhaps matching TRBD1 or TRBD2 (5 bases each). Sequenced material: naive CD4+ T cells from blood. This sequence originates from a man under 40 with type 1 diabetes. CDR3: CASSLTGRREQYF. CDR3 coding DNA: TGTGCCAGCAGTTTGACGGGACGGCGCGAGCAGTACTTC.